This T cell receptor beta chain was sequenced during a study of T cell repertoires in cytomegalovirus infection. In the study overall: CMV infection together with matching HLA type was indicated by public TCR beta signatures. Findings of the study overall: HLA-C-restricted TCR beta clonotypes specific for CMV led the ex vivo response.

This clonotype was counted between two and nine times. Its antigen is not known. TCRdb called the reads again in MiXCR, with one record for every CDR3 protein. In the table there are 43,000 or so distinct CDR3 sequences, about 19% of which are singletons. Trimming cost V 6 bases and J 0 bases; bases outside gene matches: 13. The CDR3 loop spans 17 amino acids. Germline CDR1 and CDR2: SGHAT and FQNNGV. The sample in question was CD8+ T cells from cultured PBMCs, obtained from culture after CMV antigen stimulation. This receptor was identified in a human donor in good health (CMV status not recorded). Some clones in this sample may be carry-over from other donors' samples. The V and J genes are TRBV11-2 and TRBJ1-1; 7 bases agree with TRBD1. The CDR3 DNA follows: TGTGCCAGCAGAATCAACCAGGGGGGCAGCATGAACACTGAAGCTTTCTTT. This codes for CASRINQGGSMNTEAFF.